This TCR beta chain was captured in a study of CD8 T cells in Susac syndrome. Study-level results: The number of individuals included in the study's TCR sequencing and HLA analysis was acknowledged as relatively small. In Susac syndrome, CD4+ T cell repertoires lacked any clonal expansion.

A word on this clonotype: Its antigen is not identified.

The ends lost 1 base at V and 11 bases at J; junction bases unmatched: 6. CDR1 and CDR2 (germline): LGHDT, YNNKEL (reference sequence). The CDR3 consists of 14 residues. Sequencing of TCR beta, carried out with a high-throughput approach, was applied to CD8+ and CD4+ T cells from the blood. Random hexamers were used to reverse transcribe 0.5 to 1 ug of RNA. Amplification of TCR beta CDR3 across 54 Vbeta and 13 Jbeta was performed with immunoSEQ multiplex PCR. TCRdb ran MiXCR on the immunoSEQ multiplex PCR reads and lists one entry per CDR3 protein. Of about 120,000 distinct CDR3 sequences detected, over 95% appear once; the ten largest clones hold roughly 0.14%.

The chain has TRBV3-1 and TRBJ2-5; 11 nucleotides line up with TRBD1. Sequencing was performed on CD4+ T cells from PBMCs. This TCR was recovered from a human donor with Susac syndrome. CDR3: CASSQAGTGGLQYF. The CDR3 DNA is TGTGCCAGCAGCCAAGCCGGGACAGGGGGTCTGCAGTACTTC.